This T cell receptor (beta chain) was captured in a study of blood T cell repertoires in COVID-19. Overall study: T cells, B-cell-depleted T cells, or PBMCs supplied cDNA or gDNA.

The CDR3 contains 14 residues. The ends were cut back, 5 bases at V and 3 bases at J, with 12 bases in the middle. Germline CDR1 MGHRA, CDR2 YSYEKL. Authors' methods: Amplified reference gene primers provided the basis for estimating nucleated cell counts. Here immunoSEQ multiplex PCR was the method, and the copy in TCRdb shows in-frame clones only, minus some. V and J calls and clone size are given by that table; D and trimming were obtained from the DNA. The sample yields 40,000 to 65,000 clones, approximately 82% seen once. Sequenced sample: peripheral blood. J is TRBJ2-3 and V is TRBV4-1; a weak D match, TRBD2 (6 bases). The sequence was obtained from a human donor in a cohort sampled during active COVID-19. CDR3 DNA: TGCGCCAGCAGCTTACCGGGAGAAACAGATACGCAGTATTTT. Its translation is CASSLPGETDTQYF.